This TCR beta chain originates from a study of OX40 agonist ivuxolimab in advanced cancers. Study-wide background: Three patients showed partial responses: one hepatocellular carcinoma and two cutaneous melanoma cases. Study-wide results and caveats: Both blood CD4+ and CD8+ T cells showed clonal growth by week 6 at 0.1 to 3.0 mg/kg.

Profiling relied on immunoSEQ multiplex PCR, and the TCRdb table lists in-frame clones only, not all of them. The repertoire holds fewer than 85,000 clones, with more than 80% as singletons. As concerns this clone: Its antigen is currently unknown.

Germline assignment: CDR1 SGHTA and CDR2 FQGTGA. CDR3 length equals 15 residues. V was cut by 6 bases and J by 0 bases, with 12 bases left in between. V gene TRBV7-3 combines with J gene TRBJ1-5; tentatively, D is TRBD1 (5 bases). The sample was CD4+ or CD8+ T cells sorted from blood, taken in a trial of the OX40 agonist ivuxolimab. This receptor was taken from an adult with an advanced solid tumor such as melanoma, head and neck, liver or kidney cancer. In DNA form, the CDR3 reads TGTGCCAGCAGATCGGAAAGGGGTAGCAATCAGCCCCAGCATTTT. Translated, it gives CASRSERGSNQPQHF.